The 5 T cell receptor beta chains below come from one sample, sequenced in a study of breast tumors, draining lymph nodes, adjacent tissues. TCRdb reprocessed the multiplex PCR reads with MiXCR, giving one entry per CDR3 protein. The table lists around 150,000 distinct CDR3 sequences, around a third of them singletons. Axillary draining lymph nodes of breast cancer patients supplied the node samples. Source material: axillary lymph node tissue. Receptor source: a female donor with breast cancer. Some clones in this sample may be carry-over from other donors' samples.

This rearrangement joins TRBV6-5 to TRBJ1-1, with D possibly being TRBD1 (5 bases). V lost 8 bases and J 4 bases, leaving 11 bases between the germline ends. This CDR3 has 12 amino acids. CDR1 is MNHEY and CDR2 is SVGAGI in the germline V gene. This CDR3 is CASRRAGTEAFF. CDR3 DNA: TGTGCCAGCCGCAGGGCGGGCACTGAAGCTTTCTTT.

This chain connects TRBV10-1 to TRBJ1-6; 9 bases are a match to TRBD1. V lost 0 bases, J lost 11 bases, and 5 bases stayed unmatched. Germline V lookup: CDR1 WNHNN, CDR2 SYGVQD (reference sequence). This CDR3 contains 15 residues. The CDR3 reads CASSESDRGRAPLHF. DNA of the CDR3: TGCGCCAGCAGTGAGTCGGACAGGGGACGTGCACCCCTCCACTTT.

Many counts were recorded for this clonotype. The chain uses TRBV4-2 and TRBJ2-5, with 11 bases that match TRBD2. Germline lookup yields CDR1 LGHNA and CDR2 YNFKEQ. V lost 5 bases and J lost 3; bases outside the gene matches: 8. The CDR3 totals 16 residues. CDR3 coding DNA: TGTGCCAGCAGCTCCAGACTAGCGGGGCTTAAAGAGACCCAGTACTTC. This sequence encodes CASSSRLAGLKETQYF.

This chain links TRBV6-5 with TRBJ1-1; D is possibly TRBD1 (6 bases). This CDR3 region has 15 residues. V shed 6 bases and J shed 4 bases, with 18 bases lying between them. CDR1 is MNHEY and CDR2 is SVGAGI in the germline V gene. CDR3 nucleotides: TGTGCCAGCAGGTCCGACAGGCCGCTTGCCACTGAAGCTTTCTTT. It translates to CASRSDRPLATEAFF.

As for this clonotype: A clone one base away is much larger, so this may be a read error. This sequence joins TRBV28 and TRBJ2-7; the match to TRBD1 covers 8 bases. Germline loops: CDR1 MDHEN, CDR2 SYDVKM. The CDR3 loop spans 15 amino acids. V shed 8 bases and J 0 bases; nucleotides not matched to a gene: 9. CDR3 loop: CASLRQGALSYEQYF. The CDR3, as DNA: TGTGCCAGCTTAAGGCAGGGGGCTCTCTCCTACGAGCAGTACTTC.